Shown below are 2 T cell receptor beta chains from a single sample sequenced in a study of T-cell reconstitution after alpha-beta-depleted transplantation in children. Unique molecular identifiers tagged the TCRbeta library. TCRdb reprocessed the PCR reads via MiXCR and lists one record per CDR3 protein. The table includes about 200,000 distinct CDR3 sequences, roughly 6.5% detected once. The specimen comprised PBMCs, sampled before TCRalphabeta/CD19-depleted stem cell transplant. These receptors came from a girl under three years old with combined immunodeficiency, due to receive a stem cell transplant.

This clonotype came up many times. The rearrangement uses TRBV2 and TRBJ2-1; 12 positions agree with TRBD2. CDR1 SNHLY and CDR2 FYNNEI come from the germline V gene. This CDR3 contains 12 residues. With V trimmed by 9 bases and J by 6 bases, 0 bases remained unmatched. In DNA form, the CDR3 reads TGTGCCAGGACTAGCGGGAGCAATGAGCAGTTCTTC. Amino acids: CARTSGSNEQFF.

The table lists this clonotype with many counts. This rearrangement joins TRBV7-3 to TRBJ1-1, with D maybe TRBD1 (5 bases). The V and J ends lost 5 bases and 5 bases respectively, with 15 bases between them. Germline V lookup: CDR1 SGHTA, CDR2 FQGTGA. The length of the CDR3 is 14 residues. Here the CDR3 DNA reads TGTGCCAGCAGCCCTCAGGGCGGAGAAACTGAAGCTTTCTTT. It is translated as CASSPQGGETEAFF.